These 30 T cell receptor beta chains were all obtained from the same sample, sequenced in a study of T cell responses to AZD1222 COVID-19 vaccine. TCRdb keeps only in-frame clones here, not all; method: immunoSEQ multiplex PCR. This table has about 83,000 clones, roughly 90% appearing once. This material consisted of peripheral blood, taken 28 days after the second AZD1222 dose. The receptors were sampled from an adult who received the AZD1222 COVID-19 vaccine.

Only one count was recorded for this clone. The V and J genes are TRBV6-5 and TRBJ2-7; 10 nucleotides align to TRBD1. The ends lost 8 bases at V and 2 bases at J; junction bases unmatched: 6. Germline values: CDR1 MNHEY, CDR2 SVGAGI. The CDR3 consists of 14 residues. CDR3 region: CASRRDRGTYEQYF. The CDR3 DNA follows: TGTGCCAGCCGCCGGGACAGGGGCACCTACGAGCAGTACTTC.

This chain links TRBV19 with TRBJ2-1, with 9 bases lining up with TRBD2. CDR1 is LNHDA, CDR2 SQIVND, per germline (reference sequence). With V trimmed by 9 bases and J by 9 bases, 12 bases remained unmatched. The CDR3 is made up of 14 amino acids. The CDR3 loop is CASRGREGRVEQFF. Here the CDR3 DNA reads TGTGCCAGCCGAGGGCGGGAGGGCCGAGTTGAGCAGTTCTTC.

This chain uses TRBV5-7 with TRBJ1-2, with unresolved D. TRBV5-7 qualifies as an ORF whose function is uncertain. The CDR3 runs 9 residues. V was clipped by 1 base and J by 14 bases, with 6 bases between them. CDR3 in amino acids: CASSLFETF. CDR3 nucleotide sequence: TGTGCCAGCAGCTTGTTTGAGACCTTC.

This chain joins TRBV19 and TRBJ1-1, with D tentatively TRBD1 (6 bases). Germline assignment: CDR1 LNHDA and CDR2 SQIVND (reference sequence). V lost 7 bases, J lost 5 bases, and 17 bases lay in between. The CDR3 is made up of 14 amino acids. The CDR3 region is CASTQQGGGTEAFF. The CDR3 DNA sequence: TGTGCCAGTACCCAACAGGGCGGAGGGACTGAAGCTTTCTTT.

Here the CDR3 reads CATSDSVTGGLYEQYF. The CDR3 DNA sequence: TGTGCCACCAGTGATTCGGTGACAGGGGGCCTCTACGAGCAGTACTTC. The chain employs TRBV24-1 and TRBJ2-7; TRBD1 matches at 10 bases. The CDR3 spans 16 residues. J lost 3 bases, V lost 2 bases, and 6 bases had no gene match. In germline, CDR1 is KGHDR, CDR2 SFDVKD.

This clone came up a few times. This chain uses TRBV5-1 with TRBJ1-3; the D is unclear. There are 14 residues in the CDR3. CDR1 and CDR2 (germline): SGHRS, YFSETQ. The germline V and J ends were trimmed by 0 bases and 3 bases, with 7 bases remaining between them. The CDR3 region has the DNA TGCGCCAGCAGCTTGGACGGGCTTGGAAACACCATATATTTT. It is translated as CASSLDGLGNTIYF.

Of note for this clone: The same CDR3 arises from other DNA sequences in this sample as well. This chain connects TRBV12-5 to TRBJ1-2; D call uncertain. This CDR3 has 12 amino acids. Trimming took 3 bases from V and 2 from J, leaving 4 bases between them. Germline V gene sequence: CDR1 LGHNT, CDR2 FRNRAP. Written as DNA, the CDR3 is TGTGCTAGTGGTTTAGGAAACTATGGCTACACCTTC. Translated: CASGLGNYGYTF. The full variable domain, in which reference TRBV12-5 and TRBJ1-2 provide the parts outside the CDR3, is DARVTQTPRHKVTEMGQEVTMRCQPILGHNTVFWYRQTMMQGLELLAYFRNRAPLDDSGMPKDRFSAEMPDATLATLKIQPSEPRDSAVYFCASGLGNYGYTFGSGTRLTVV.

This chain links TRBV21-1 with TRBJ2-7; the table gives TRBD2 as D, unverified against the DNA. TRBV21-1 is an annotated pseudogene. This CDR3 is 14 amino acids long. For the CDR3, the DNA is TGTGCCAGCAGCATACTAGCGGGCTCCTACGAGCAGTACTTC. As protein: CASSILAGSYEQYF.

The chain is built from TRBV29-1 and TRBJ2-3; D perhaps matches TRBD1 (5 bases). V lost 1 base, J lost 0 bases, and 8 bases lay in between. The CDR3 has 14 residues. CDR1 is SQVTM and CDR2 is ANQGSEA in the germline V gene. The CDR3 bases are TGCAGCGTTGAAGGAGACAGAAGCACAGATACGCAGTATTTT. It codes for CSVEGDRSTDTQYF.

The chain employs TRBV9 and TRBJ1-1; D gene ambiguous. There are 13 residues in the CDR3. The germline V and J ends were trimmed by 2 bases and 1 base, with 6 bases remaining between them. The germline gives CDR1 SGDLS, CDR2 YYNGEE. The CDR3 region has the DNA TGTGCCAGCAGCGTGCGGGGGAACACTGAAGCTTTCTTT. As protein: CASSVRGNTEAFF. Looking up the rest from reference TRBV9 and TRBJ1-1 gives the full variable domain: DSGVTQTPKHLITATGQRVTLRCSPRSGDLSVYWYQQSLDQGLQFLIQYYNGEERAKGNILERFSAQQFPDLHSELNLSSLELGDSALYFCASSVRGNTEAFFGQGTRLTVV.

V usage is TRBV4-1 and J usage is TRBJ2-3; 9 bases agree with TRBD2. CDR1 is MGHRA and CDR2 is YSYEKL in the germline V gene. The CDR3 runs 14 residues. With V trimmed by 6 bases and J by 1 base, 2 bases remained unmatched. CDR3 nucleotides: TGCGCCAGCAGTAGGACTAGCGGCACAGATACGCAGTATTTT. Encoded protein: CASSRTSGTDTQYF.

This rearrangement joins TRBV28 to TRBJ1-5, with D possibly matching TRBD1 (6 bases). The CDR3 is 15 residues long. Germline V CDR1 and CDR2: MDHEN, SYDVKM. Trimming stripped 2 bases from V and 6 bases from J, with 14 bases between. CDR3 sequence (DNA): TGTGCCAGCAGTTTAATCGGCAGGGGAGGTCAGCCCCAGCATTTT. Its translation: CASSLIGRGGQPQHF.

The chain has TRBV28 and TRBJ1-5, with D perhaps TRBD1 (5 bases). Trimming pared 6 bases from V and 1 base from J, leaving 10 bases between. The germline V gene has CDR1 MDHEN and CDR2 SYDVKM. This CDR3 has 14 amino acids. The CDR3 loop reads CASRLRDSNQPQHF. The CDR3 nucleotides read TGTGCCAGCAGACTCCGGGACAGCAATCAGCCCCAGCATTTT.

The chain joins TRBV5-1 to TRBJ1-4; D gene unclear. Germline V gives CDR1 SGHRS, CDR2 YFSETQ. The ends were cut back, 0 bases at V and 4 bases at J, with 13 bases in the middle. This CDR3 is built from 16 residues. This CDR3 reads CASSLGSLGLNEKLFF. CDR3 nucleotides: TGCGCCAGCAGCTTGGGGTCGCTCGGCCTTAATGAAAAACTGTTTTTT.

V and J are TRBV7-9 and TRBJ1-2; 8 nucleotides match TRBD1. Germline V CDR1 and CDR2: SEHNR, FQNEAQ (reference sequence). This CDR3 is built from 15 residues. V lost 5 bases and J lost 8; bases outside the gene matches: 13. CDR3 protein: CASSQYIQGVSGYTF. The CDR3 DNA is TGTGCCAGCAGCCAATACATACAGGGGGTATCCGGCTACACCTTC.

This clone was seen only once. The rearrangement links TRBV15 to TRBJ1-4, with TRBD1 as a possible D gene (6 bases). V was pared by 3 bases and J by 1 base, with 6 bases between. This CDR3 contains 14 residues. The V gene's germline CDR1 is LNHNV and CDR2 YYDKDF (reference sequence). The CDR3 spells CATSRDRTNEKLFF. The CDR3 DNA is TGTGCCACCAGCAGGGACAGAACTAATGAAAAACTGTTTTTT.

V is TRBV18 and J is TRBJ1-2, with D maybe TRBD1 (6 bases). Germline values: CDR1 KGHSH, CDR2 LQKENI. There are 14 residues in the CDR3. The V end was cut by 4 bases, the J end by 5 bases, with 14 bases between. The CDR3 coding sequence is TGTGCCAGCTCACATCCAGACAGGACGTATGGCTACACCTTC. Protein sequence: CASSHPDRTYGYTF.

The genes are TRBV28 and TRBJ1-2; TRBD1 is a possible D gene (5 bases). CDR1 is MDHEN and CDR2 is SYDVKM in the germline V gene. Trimming took 5 bases from V and 0 from J, leaving 10 bases between them. CDR3 length equals 14 residues. The CDR3 nucleotides read TGTGCCAGCAGTCACCGGGACCCTAACTATGGCTACACCTTC. It specifies CASSHRDPNYGYTF.

The J gene is TRBJ2-2, the V gene TRBV6-4; D might be TRBD1 or TRBD2, each matching 5 bases. In germline, CDR1 is MRHNA, CDR2 SNTAGT. This CDR3 spans 14 amino acids. The ends were cut back, 2 bases at V and 6 bases at J, with 10 bases in the middle. The CDR3 here is CASSDMGTAGELFF. DNA of the CDR3: TGTGCCAGCAGTGACATGGGGACCGCCGGGGAGCTGTTTTTT.

The J gene is TRBJ2-1, the V gene TRBV6-2 or TRBV6-3; TRBD2 agrees at 13 bases. J was trimmed by 7 bases and V by 4 bases; bases with no gene match: 10. The CDR3 is made up of 17 amino acids. Germline V gene lookup returns CDR1 MNHEY and CDR2 SVGEGT. The CDR3 nucleotides are TGTGCCAGCAGTTTTAATCCGGGACTAGCGGGACCTAATGAGCAGTTCTTC. This codes for CASSFNPGLAGPNEQFF.

The rearrangement joins TRBV27 to TRBJ2-7; D might be TRBD1 (6 bases). Germline CDR1 and CDR2: MNHEY and SMNVEV (reference sequence). Between the trimmed V and J ends, which lost 2 bases and 6 bases, there was a span of 20 bases. The CDR3 totals 16 residues. For the CDR3, the DNA is TGTGCCAGCAGTTTAAGACAACCGGAGGCAGGGGTCGAGCAGTACTTC. This codes for CASSLRQPEAGVEQYF.

The chain recombines TRBV11-1 with TRBJ2-3, with a possible D match to TRBD2 (6 bases). Trimming took off 3 bases at V and 5 bases at J, with 6 bases between the two ends. The CDR3 covers 12 residues. In germline, CDR1 is SGHAT, CDR2 FQDESV (reference sequence). CDR3 residues: CASSLGGDTQYF. The CDR3, as DNA: TGTGCCAGCAGCTTGGGGGGAGATACGCAGTATTTT.

The chain uses TRBV6-5 and TRBJ1-2, with D possibly matching TRBD1 (6 bases). The CDR3 consists of 15 residues. Deletions cut 0 bases from V and 2 bases from J, with 10 bases between. CDR1 is MNHEY and CDR2 is SVGAGI in the germline V gene. In DNA form, the CDR3 reads TGTGCCAGCAGTTACTCGGCAGGGGAAAACTATGGCTACACCTTC. As protein: CASSYSAGENYGYTF.

CDR3 coding DNA: TGCAGCGTTTGGACGGCGTCCTACGAGCAGTACTTC. Its protein product is CSVWTASYEQYF. The genes are TRBV29-1 and TRBJ2-7, with unresolved D. This CDR3 is built from 12 residues. In germline, CDR1 is SQVTM, CDR2 ANQGSEA. The ends were cut back, 5 bases at V and 1 base at J, with 9 bases in the middle.

This chain links TRBV9 with TRBJ1-5; D gene uncertain. The V end lost 0 bases, the J end lost 5 bases, and 9 bases lay between the germline ends. The germline V gene encodes CDR1 SGDLS and CDR2 YYNGEE. The CDR3 is 14 residues long. CDR3 DNA sequence: TGTGCCAGCAGCGTAGAGGGTCCCCATCAGCCCCAGCATTTT. This translates into CASSVEGPHQPQHF.

The chain carries TRBV28 and TRBJ1-1; D ambiguous. Germline CDR1 reads MDHEN; CDR2 reads SYDVKM. The ends were cut back, 5 bases at V and 1 base at J, with 2 bases in the middle. This CDR3 has 11 residues. As DNA, the CDR3 is TGTGCCAGCAGTACGAACACTGAAGCTTTCTTT. It codes for CASSTNTEAFF.

The rearrangement joins TRBV30 to TRBJ1-1; possibly TRBD1 for D (5 bases). The CDR3 has 16 residues. Trimming took off 3 bases at V and 0 bases at J, with 17 bases between the two ends. From germline, CDR1 is GTSNPN and CDR2 SVGIG (reference sequence). The DNA of the CDR3 is TGTGCCTGGAGCCCCCCGTGGGGGGGAATGAACACTGAAGCTTTCTTT. Translation: CAWSPPWGGMNTEAFF. Full variable domain (remainder filled in from reference TRBV30 and TRBJ1-1): SQTIHQWPATLVQPVGSPLSLECTVEGTSNPNLYWYRQAAGRGLQLLFYSVGIGQISSEVPQNLSASRPQDRQFILSSKKLLLSDSGFYLCAWSPPWGGMNTEAFFGQGTRLTVV.

V gene TRBV30 combines with J gene TRBJ2-1; TRBD1 matches at 10 bases. J was trimmed by 7 bases and V by 1 base; bases with no gene match: 4. The germline CDR1 and CDR2 sequences are GTSNPN and SVGIG (reference sequence). CDR3 size: 14 residues. In nucleotides, the CDR3 is TGTGCCTGGAGTGGACAGGGGGCCCGGAATGAGCAGTTCTTC. Residues: CAWSGQGARNEQFF.

The CDR3 loop is CASSVQETNEKLFF. The CDR3 region has the DNA TGTGCCAGCAGTGTCCAAGAAACTAATGAAAAACTGTTTTTT. The chain has TRBV28 and TRBJ1-4, with D hard to call. The germline V gene encodes CDR1 MDHEN and CDR2 SYDVKM. With 5 bases removed from V and 1 base from J, the gap between germline ends came to 8 bases. The CDR3 loop spans 14 amino acids.

The rearrangement joins TRBV19 to TRBJ2-1, with D tentatively TRBD2 (5 bases). V lost 4 bases and J 8 bases, leaving 15 bases between the germline ends. The CDR3 sequence is 14 residues long. Germline V CDR1 and CDR2: LNHDA, SQIVND (reference sequence). The CDR3 protein is CASSTLAHWDEQFF. CDR3 DNA: TGTGCCAGTAGTACCCTAGCCCACTGGGATGAGCAGTTCTTC. Complete variable domain (other parts from reference TRBV19 and TRBJ2-1): DGGITQSPKYLFRKEGQNVTLSCEQNLNHDAMYWYRQDPGQGLRLIYYSQIVNDFQKGDIAEGYSVSREKKESFPLTVTSAQKNPTAFYLCASSTLAHWDEQFFGPGTRLTVL.